A single sample gave rise to the 10 T cell receptor beta chains below, sequenced in a study of human T cells and chemical hapten exposure. Time point denoted: patch test 1, 2 weeks after DPC sensitization. Treatment indicated: therapeutic diphenylcyclopropenone sensitization with weekly scalp DPC. The total RNA was obtained from whole blood that was not fractionated. MiXCR, applied by TCRdb to the RACE reads, yields one record per CDR3 protein. Among roughly 50,000 distinct CDR3 sequences listed, 9.5% to 11% were seen once. Sequenced material: whole blood, taken in connection with sensitization to the hapten diphenylcyclopropenone (DPC). The receptor source for this set is a middle-aged woman with alopecia areata. Some clones in this sample may be carry-over from other donors' samples.

The sample holds a few counts of this clonotype. The chain couples TRBV2 to TRBJ2-4; D is ambiguous. Germline values: CDR1 SNHLY, CDR2 FYNNEI. Trimming removed 9 bases from V and 0 bases from J, with 9 bases in between. This CDR3 has 13 amino acids. CDR3 coding DNA: TGTGCCAGGACGGTACTAGCCAAAAACATTCAGTACTTC. Translated: CARTVLAKNIQYF.

Only a few counts were recorded for this clonotype. The genes are TRBV3-1 and TRBJ2-1, with 8 bases matching TRBD2. The germline gives CDR1 LGHDT, CDR2 YNNKEL (reference sequence). J lost 5 bases, V lost 1 base, and 4 bases had no gene match. The CDR3 is made up of 15 amino acids. This chain's CDR3 is CASSQGPGGNNEQFF. The CDR3 coding sequence is TGTGCCAGCAGCCAAGGCCCGGGAGGGAACAATGAGCAGTTCTTC.

This clonotype was picked up many times. J is TRBJ2-5 and V is TRBV3-1, with D perhaps being TRBD1 or TRBD2 (6 bases each). Germline CDR1 and CDR2: LGHDT and YNNKEL (reference sequence). V was shortened by 4 bases and J by 4 bases, with 10 bases between the two germline ends. The CDR3 is 13 amino acids. CDR3 region: CASSRGGTETQYF. The CDR3, as DNA: TGTGCCAGCAGCCGAGGGGGGACAGAGACCCAGTACTTC.

Only a few counts were recorded for this clonotype. The CDR3 loop is CSARALGGGLFNEQFF. In DNA, the CDR3 is TGCAGTGCTAGAGCCCTGGGAGGAGGACTCTTCAATGAGCAGTTCTTC. The rearrangement joins TRBV20-1 to TRBJ2-1, with D perhaps matching TRBD2 (6 bases). CDR3 length equals 16 residues. Trimming took off 1 base at V and 6 bases at J, with 19 bases between the two ends. In germline, CDR1 is DFQATT, CDR2 SNEGSKA (reference sequence).

This clonotype was seen at least ten times. This chain joins TRBV28 and TRBJ1-5, with TRBD1 as a possible D gene (5 bases). V dropped 3 bases and J dropped 4 bases, with 16 bases sitting between them. The CDR3 has 16 residues. Germline loops: CDR1 MDHEN, CDR2 SYDVKM. CDR3 residues: CASSFQGLGVNQPQHF. The CDR3 nucleotides read TGTGCCAGCAGTTTCCAGGGTCTCGGGGTTAATCAGCCCCAGCATTTT. The full variable domain, in which reference TRBV28 and TRBJ1-5 provide the parts outside the CDR3, is DVKVTQSSRYLVKRTGEKVFLECVQDMDHENMFWYRQDPGLGLRLIYFSYDVKMKEKGDIPEGYSVSREKKERFSLILESASTNQTSMYLCASSFQGLGVNQPQHFGDGTRLSIL.

The V gene is TRBV4-1, the J gene TRBJ1-6; TRBD1 matches at 8 bases. The CDR3 loop spans 15 amino acids. Looked up from germline, CDR1 is MGHRA and CDR2 is YSYEKL. Trimming took 4 bases from V and 9 from J; bases not matched to a gene: 8. CDR3 in DNA: TGCGCCAGCAGCCCAGGACAGGGTGTTGGTTCACCCCTCCACTTT. Its translation is CASSPGQGVGSPLHF.

The table lists this clonotype with a few counts. The chain carries TRBV29-1 and TRBJ2-5, with a weak D call TRBD2 (5 bases). The CDR3 length is 13 residues. V shed 4 bases and J shed 3 bases, with 12 bases lying between them. In germline, CDR1 is SQVTM, CDR2 ANQGSEA. CDR3 bases: TGCAGCGTTGGGCGAGCGAGGGAAGAGACCCAGTACTTC. It specifies CSVGRAREETQYF.

This clonotype was recorded many times. The chain carries TRBV28 and TRBJ1-2; a possible D gene is TRBD1 (6 bases). Between the trimmed V and J ends, which lost 5 bases and 2 bases, there was a span of 27 bases. The CDR3 is made up of 19 amino acids. Germline lookup yields CDR1 MDHEN and CDR2 SYDVKM. Here the CDR3 reads CASSPPRGQGKQGNYGYTF. CDR3 in DNA: TGTGCCAGCAGTCCCCCGCGTGGGCAGGGGAAGCAAGGGAACTATGGCTACACCTTC.

This clonotype was counted between two and nine times. V usage is TRBV18 and J usage is TRBJ2-5, with 7 bases identical to TRBD1. After removal of 2 bases from V and 0 bases from J, the junction contained 6 bases not matched to a gene. Germline assignment: CDR1 KGHSH and CDR2 LQKENI. This CDR3 comprises 16 residues. The chain's CDR3 is CASSPTGTAYQETQYF. Written as DNA, the CDR3 is TGTGCCAGCTCACCAACCGGGACAGCGTACCAAGAGACCCAGTACTTC.

The chain has TRBV28 and TRBJ2-1; no firm D call. Germline CDR1 and CDR2: MDHEN and SYDVKM. V lost 5 bases and J 8 bases, leaving 16 bases between the germline ends. CDR3 length equals 14 residues. Written as DNA, the CDR3 is TGTGCCAGCAGTCCCCCCGCCCCTAGGTATGAGCAGTTCTTC. Its protein is CASSPPAPRYEQFF.